This TCR beta chain was profiled in a study of molecular identifiers for immune sequencing clone quantification. This clonotype was picked up many times. TCRdb reprocessed the PCR reads via MiXCR and lists one record per CDR3 protein. The sample consists of around 9,000 distinct CDR3 sequences, approximately 19% of them appearing once. The TCR comes from a human donor in good health. Some libraries in this study had Jurkat cell RNA spiked in. Sequencing input: naive CD8+ T cells from blood, with Jurkat cell RNA spiked in. Stated subset: FACS-sorted CD8+CD4-CCR7+CD45RA+ naive T cells.

CDR3 loop: CASSLSRWGGAAYEQYF. The CDR3 nucleotides are TGCGCCAGCAGCTTGTCCCGATGGGGGGGGGCGGCCTACGAGCAGTACTTC. The chain couples TRBV5-1 to TRBJ2-7, with D tentatively TRBD2 (7 bases). Germline V gene lookup returns CDR1 SGHRS and CDR2 YFSETQ. Trimming took 1 base from V and 2 from J, leaving 19 bases between them. The CDR3 totals 17 residues. Drawing the rest from reference TRBV5-1 and TRBJ2-7, the complete variable domain is KAGVTQTPRYLIKTRGQQVTLSCSPISGHRSVSWYQQTPGQGLQFLFEYFSETQRNKGNFPGRFSGRQFSNSRSEMNVSTLELGDSALYLCASSLSRWGGAAYEQYFGPGTRLTVT.